These 2 T cell receptor beta chains were all obtained from the same sample, sequenced in a study of T-cell reconstitution after alpha-beta-depleted transplantation in children. TCRbeta library preparation incorporated unique molecular identifiers. Via MiXCR, TCRdb re-called the PCR reads, giving one row per CDR3 protein. The sample shows some 520,000 distinct CDR3 sequences, about 31% of them seen only once. The sample consisted of PBMCs from the stem cell graft donor, taken from the stem cell graft. All receptors derive from a human donor who donated a stem cell graft to a child with aplastic anemia.

The chain joins TRBV7-8 to TRBJ1-2; no definite D call. Germline V gene data show CDR1 as SGHVS and CDR2 as FQNEAQ. The CDR3 runs to 16 residues. V gave up 3 bases and J gave up 0 bases, with 14 bases separating them. The CDR3 here is CASSFRNLRPNYGYTF. CDR3 in DNA: TGTGCCAGCAGCTTTAGGAACCTCCGCCCTAACTATGGCTACACCTTC.

This clonotype came up a few times. The chain carries TRBV12-3 or TRBV12-4 and TRBJ2-3; no reliable D call. Trimming took 1 base from V and 2 from J, leaving 4 bases between them. The CDR3 length is 13 residues. The CDR3 region is CASSLGATDTQYF. In DNA, the CDR3 is TGTGCCAGCAGTTTAGGGGCCACAGATACGCAGTATTTT.